This T cell receptor beta chain was obtained from a study of T cell responses to AZD1222 COVID-19 vaccine. Study-level points and caveats: Mostly white British, mostly female donors; authors suggested clonal diversity may be underestimated. Two doses of AZD1222 preceded a rise in Spike-specific TCR breadth and depth. Mapped onto spike, vaccine-associated CD4 TCRs spanned it and were dominant at 160-218 and 743-854.

Turning to this clone: Its antigen is undetermined.

CDR1 MGHRA and CDR2 YSYEKL come from the germline V gene. CDR3 length: 14 amino acids. V lost 5 bases and J 4 bases, leaving 15 bases between the germline ends. The method was immunoSEQ multiplex PCR; TCRdb's version includes in-frame clones alone and lacks a portion of them. The data contain some 130,000 clones, approximately 90% of them singletons. This sequence joins TRBV4-1 and TRBJ2-7; a weak D match, TRBD1 (6 bases). The clonotype originates from an adult in good health. The starting material was peripheral blood, obtained on day 0 of AZD1222 vaccination. CDR3: CASSISGHSYEQYF. The CDR3 bases are TGCGCCAGCAGCATATCGGGACACTCATACGAGCAGTACTTC.